This T cell receptor (beta chain) derives from a study of beta chain features in type 1 diabetes. Study details: Patients shared similar age, gender and cell yields with healthy donors.

The V end lost 1 base, the J end lost 4 bases, and 7 bases lay between the germline ends. Germline V CDR1 and CDR2: SQVTM, ANQGSEA. The length of the CDR3 is 13 residues. Sequenced material consisted of expressed TCRB transcripts (all of the isolated RNA was reverse transcribed). Data came from immunoSEQ multiplex PCR; TCRdb stores just in-frame clones and leaves some out. The sample yields about 410,000 clones, approximately 15% seen once. The sequenced sample was naive CD4+ T cells from blood. J is TRBJ2-2 and V is TRBV29-1, with no clear D. This clonotype was sampled from a man aged 25-45 years in good health. For the CDR3, the DNA is TGCAGCGTTGAAGGCCAGCTCACCGGGGAGCTGTTTTTT. It yields the protein CSVEGQLTGELFF.